This record covers a single T cell receptor beta chain. This entry is derived from a study of blood T cell repertoires in COVID-19. Across the study: Collection of acute and convalescent COVID-19 samples took place in the United States, Italy and Spain. From T cells, B-cell-depleted T cells, or PBMCs came the material, which was cDNA or gDNA.

Original data processing: Amplified reference gene primers provided the basis for estimating nucleated cell counts. Generated by immunoSEQ multiplex PCR, the TCRdb table keeps only in-frame clones and is missing some. V and J calls and clone size follow that table, whereas D and trimming were derived from the DNA. The table has about 100,000 clones, about nine tenths seen once. V trimming: 3 bases; J trimming: 2 bases; junction bases outside the gene matches: 3. The CDR3 covers 15 residues. Germline CDR1 reads KGHSH; CDR2 reads LQKENI. This chain connects TRBV18 to TRBJ2-1; 8 nucleotides match TRBD1. The sample taken for sequencing was peripheral blood. The sequence derives from a man aged 55 to 70 with acute or convalescent COVID-19. The CDR3 region has the DNA TGTGCCAGCTCACCGGAACAGGGGGCCTACAATGAGCAGTTCTTC. It encodes CASSPEQGAYNEQFF.